This passage covers 22 T cell receptor beta chains from one sample sequenced in a study of T cell changes during pregnancy in multiple sclerosis. Profiled with immunoSEQ multiplex PCR; TCRdb holds only in-frame clones, not every one. The data show about 40,000 clones, with 80% to 95% seen just once and 0.35% to 0.45% held by the top ten. The input for sequencing was CD4+ T cells from peripheral blood mononuclear cells, taken in the third trimester of pregnancy. These receptors were obtained from a female donor with multiple sclerosis, enrolled in a pregnancy study.

This clone is a singleton in its sample. The rearrangement links TRBV6-1 to TRBJ2-2, with D hard to call. The ends were cut back, 4 bases at V and 0 bases at J, with 6 bases in the middle. The germline V gene has CDR1 MNHNS and CDR2 SASEGT. The CDR3 totals 14 residues. The CDR3, as DNA: TGTGCCAGCAGTGGTAGCTCGAACACCGGGGAGCTGTTTTTT. Its translation is CASSGSSNTGELFF.

V is TRBV28 and J is TRBJ1-1, with D perhaps TRBD1 (6 bases). CDR3 length: 15 amino acids. Germline V gene sequence: CDR1 MDHEN, CDR2 SYDVKM. Trimming took 4 bases from V and 1 from J, leaving 13 bases between them. The CDR3 nucleotides are TGTGCCAGCAGTTCCCTAAGGGGGAAGAACACTGAAGCTTTCTTT. Its protein is CASSSLRGKNTEAFF.

The chain carries TRBV28 and TRBJ2-1; 8 nucleotides match TRBD1. Germline lookup yields CDR1 MDHEN and CDR2 SYDVKM. V dropped 2 bases and J dropped 8; count of bases not matched to a gene: 8. The CDR3 totals 15 residues. As DNA, the CDR3 is TGTGCCAGCAGTTTACCCGGACAGGGTGCCGATGAGCAGTTCTTC. Amino acids: CASSLPGQGADEQFF.

The CDR3 sequence is CATSTGTGGSGELFF. The CDR3 DNA reads TGTGCCACTTCAACCGGGACAGGGGGCTCCGGGGAGCTGTTTTTT. J is TRBJ2-2 and V is TRBV11-2, with TRBD1 matching over 12 bases. The CDR3 contains 15 residues. Trimming took 10 bases from V and 6 from J; bases not matched to a gene: 9. From germline, CDR1 is SGHAT and CDR2 FQNNGV.

The chain links TRBV6-6 to TRBJ2-7, with 12 bases that match TRBD1. This CDR3 has 16 residues. J gave up 5 bases and V 2 bases, and 7 bases lay outside the gene matches. Germline V lookup: CDR1 MNHNY, CDR2 SVGAGI (reference sequence). CDR3 nucleotides: TGTGCCAGCAGTTACCCGGCGGGACAGGGGGCTCACGAGCAGTACTTC. Protein: CASSYPAGQGAHEQYF.

The V and J genes are TRBV28 and TRBJ1-5; a possible D gene is TRBD1 (5 bases). The CDR3 has 18 residues. V was trimmed by 2 bases and J by 5 bases, leaving 22 bases between them. Germline CDR1 and CDR2: MDHEN and SYDVKM. The CDR3 region has the DNA TGTGCCAGCAGTTTAAGCTTGGGGCTAGGTTCAAACGATCAGCCCCAGCATTTT. This codes for CASSLSLGLGSNDQPQHF.

V usage is TRBV19 and J usage is TRBJ2-7; TRBD1 is a possible D gene (6 bases). The CDR3 is 20 amino acids. The ends were cut back, 4 bases at V and 1 base at J, with 29 bases in the middle. Per germline, CDR1 LNHDA and CDR2 SQIVND (reference sequence). The chain's CDR3 is CASSTRPLGSGQLFSYEQYF. The CDR3 DNA reads as TGTGCCAGTAGTACCAGACCCTTAGGCTCCGGACAGCTGTTTTCCTACGAGCAGTACTTC.

This clone was picked up one time. The genes are TRBV5-1 and TRBJ2-3, with D perhaps matching TRBD2 (6 bases). There are 14 residues in the CDR3. The ends were cut back, 4 bases at V and 0 bases at J, with 9 bases in the middle. The germline gives CDR1 SGHRS, CDR2 YFSETQ. The DNA for the CDR3 is TGCGCCAGCAGCCCCGGGACTAGCACAGATACGCAGTATTTT. Its protein is CASSPGTSTDTQYF.

The chain is built from TRBV6-1 and TRBJ2-1; 7 bases are a match to TRBD1. The CDR3 length is 16 residues. In germline, CDR1 is MNHNS, CDR2 SASEGT. Trimming at V came to 3 bases and at J to 4 bases, leaving 9 bases not matched to a gene. The CDR3 loop is CASSDKTGPLYNEQFF. The CDR3 region has the DNA TGTGCCAGCAGTGATAAGACAGGGCCCCTTTACAATGAGCAGTTCTTC.

This clone was seen a single time. V gene TRBV27 combines with J gene TRBJ2-7, with 7 bases fitting TRBD2. Germline lookup yields CDR1 MNHEY and CDR2 SMNVEV (reference sequence). The CDR3 extends over 14 amino acids. V dropped 5 bases and J dropped 4; count of bases not matched to a gene: 8. The CDR3 sequence: CASSPSLARYEQYF. The CDR3 DNA sequence: TGTGCCAGCAGTCCCTCACTAGCGCGATACGAGCAGTACTTC.

This chain links TRBV7-6 with TRBJ2-7, with 7 bases identical to TRBD1. The junction had 9 bases not matched to a gene; V was cut back by 1 base and J by 3 bases. The CDR3 extends over 16 amino acids. Germline loops: CDR1 SGHVS, CDR2 FNYEAQ. CDR3 amino acids: CASSLGTGTVVYEQYF. As DNA, the CDR3 is TGTGCCAGCAGCTTAGGAACCGGGACAGTTGTCTACGAGCAGTACTTC.

The gene calls are TRBV29-1 and TRBJ1-1; no firm D call. Germline CDR1 SQVTM, CDR2 ANQGSEA. The CDR3 has 13 residues. V dropped 5 bases and J dropped 0 bases, with 10 bases sitting between them. The CDR3 sequence is CSVRRDLNTEAFF. The DNA for the CDR3 is TGCAGCGTTCGACGCGACTTGAACACTGAAGCTTTCTTT.

V gene TRBV27 combines with J gene TRBJ1-3; the D is unclear. The CDR3 has 14 residues. Deletions cut 0 bases from V and 3 bases from J, with 6 bases between. CDR1 and CDR2 from the germline V gene are MNHEY and SMNVEV (reference sequence). The CDR3 loop is CASSLSANGNTIYF. CDR3 nucleotide sequence: TGTGCCAGCAGTTTATCCGCGAATGGAAACACCATATATTTT.

The V and J genes are TRBV28 and TRBJ2-3, with D perhaps TRBD2 (5 bases). This CDR3 is built from 13 residues. Looked up from germline, CDR1 is MDHEN and CDR2 is SYDVKM. V was clipped by 8 bases and J by 2 bases, with 11 bases between them. This chain's CDR3 is CASSSGNTDTQYF. In DNA, the CDR3 is TGTGCCAGCTCCAGCGGAAACACAGATACGCAGTATTTT.

The V gene is TRBV19, the J gene TRBJ2-2, with 7 bases lining up with TRBD1. Per the germline V gene, CDR1 is LNHDA and CDR2 is SQIVND (reference sequence). The CDR3 has 14 amino acids. The ends lost 7 bases at V and 0 bases at J; junction bases unmatched: 2. This chain's CDR3 is CASKTGANTGELFF. The CDR3 DNA reads TGTGCCAGTAAAACAGGGGCGAACACCGGGGAGCTGTTTTTT.

V is TRBV19 and J is TRBJ1-2, with TRBD1 as a possible D gene (6 bases). The CDR3 is made up of 13 amino acids. CDR1 LNHDA and CDR2 SQIVND come from the germline V gene (reference sequence). Deletions cut 6 bases from V and 5 bases from J, with 13 bases between. The CDR3 DNA reads TGTGCCAGTAGCTTAAACACAGGGTATGGCTACACCTTC. Translating gives CASSLNTGYGYTF.

In DNA, the CDR3 is TGTGCCAGCAGCTTACTGAGCCAGGGAGGGTACGAGCAGTACTTC. Residues: CASSLLSQGGYEQYF. The chain employs TRBV5-6 and TRBJ2-7; TRBD2 matches at 7 bases. Germline CDR1 reads SGHDT; CDR2 reads YYEEEE. The CDR3 is 15 amino acids. V dropped 2 bases and J dropped 4; count of bases not matched to a gene: 9.

There are a few counts of this clone. The gene calls are TRBV28 and TRBJ1-2; TRBD1 matches 8 bases. The J segment lost 4 bases and the V segment lost 6 bases, leaving 13 bases of the junction unmatched. Germline lookup yields CDR1 MDHEN and CDR2 SYDVKM. CDR3 length: 16 amino acids. CDR3 loop: CASSVVGRGLSYGYTF. As DNA, the CDR3 is TGTGCCAGCAGCGTGGTGGGCAGGGGGCTAAGCTATGGCTACACCTTC.

The rearrangement joins TRBV6-6 to TRBJ2-7; possibly TRBD2 for D (7 bases). The V end was cut by 6 bases, the J end by 4 bases, with 16 bases between. This CDR3 contains 14 residues. Germline-derived CDR1 and CDR2 are MNHNY and SVGAGI (reference sequence). CDR3 loop: CASRPQGGGYEQYF. The CDR3 DNA reads as TGTGCCAGCAGACCACAGGGAGGGGGATACGAGCAGTACTTC.

The V and J genes are TRBV20-1 and TRBJ2-1, with D possibly being TRBD2 (5 bases). This CDR3 region has 10 residues. Germline V CDR1 and CDR2: DFQATT, SNEGSKA (reference sequence). V lost 4 bases to trimming and J lost 8 bases, with 6 bases between them. CDR3 coding DNA: TGCAGTGCTACCGGGGATGAGCAGTTCTTC. It codes for CSATGDEQFF.

This CDR3 reads CASSPFGGAGELFF. The DNA of the CDR3 is TGTGCCAGCAGTCCTTTTGGGGGGGCCGGGGAGCTGTTTTTT. This chain uses TRBV6-5 with TRBJ2-2; TRBD2 matches 7 bases. Germline V CDR1 and CDR2: MNHEY, SVGAGI. With V trimmed by 5 bases and J by 6 bases, 6 bases remained unmatched. The CDR3 length is 14 residues.

The chain combines TRBV19 with TRBJ2-1, with TRBD2 matching 13 bases. V lost 0 bases and J lost 7; bases outside the gene matches: 6. Germline assignment: CDR1 LNHDA and CDR2 SQIVND (reference sequence). The CDR3 length is 17 residues. CDR3: CASSIDLGLAGLNEQFF. The CDR3 DNA reads as TGTGCCAGTAGTATAGACCTGGGACTAGCGGGATTGAATGAGCAGTTCTTC.